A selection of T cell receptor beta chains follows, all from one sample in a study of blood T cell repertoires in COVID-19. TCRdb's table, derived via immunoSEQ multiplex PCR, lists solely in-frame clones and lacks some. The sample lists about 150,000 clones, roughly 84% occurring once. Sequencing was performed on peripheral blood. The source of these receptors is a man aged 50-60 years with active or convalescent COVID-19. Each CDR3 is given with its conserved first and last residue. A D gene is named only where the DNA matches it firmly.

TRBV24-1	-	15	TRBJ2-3	CATRPGGQPTDTQYF
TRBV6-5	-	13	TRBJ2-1	CASTAPGDNEQFF
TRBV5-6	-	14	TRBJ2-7	CASSLVSVSYEQYF
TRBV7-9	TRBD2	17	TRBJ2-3	CASSFKGLARVADTQYF
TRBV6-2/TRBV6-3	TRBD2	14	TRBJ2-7	CASSYSGLTYEQYF
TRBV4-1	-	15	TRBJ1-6	CASSQDRVYNSPLHF
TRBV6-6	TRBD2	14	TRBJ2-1	CASINSGGADEQFF
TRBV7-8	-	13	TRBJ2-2	CASSFRATGELFF
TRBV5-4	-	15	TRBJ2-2	CASAQTTLGTGELFF
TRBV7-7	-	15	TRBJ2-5	CASSLSPGPEETQYF
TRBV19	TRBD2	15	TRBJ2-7	CASSTSFGRSYEQYF
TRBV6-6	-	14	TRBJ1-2	CASSYDESVYGYTF
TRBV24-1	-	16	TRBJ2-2	CATSDWGVPNTGELFF
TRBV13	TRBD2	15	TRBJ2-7	CASSLVREGRGEQYF
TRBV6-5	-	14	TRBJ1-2	CASSQGGMGYGYTF
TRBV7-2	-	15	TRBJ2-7	CASSLALQATYEQYF
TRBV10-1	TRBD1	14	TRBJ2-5	CASRATGEEETQYF
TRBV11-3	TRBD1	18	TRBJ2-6	CASSSEGTGGPGANVLTF
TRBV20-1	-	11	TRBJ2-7	CSAIRVSEQYF
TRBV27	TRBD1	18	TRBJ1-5	CASSLYRGPPYSNQPQHF
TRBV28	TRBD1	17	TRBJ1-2	CASSLLTGGVGVPGYTF
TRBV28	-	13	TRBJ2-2	CASSLGNTGELFF
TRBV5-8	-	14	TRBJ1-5	CASSLGLSNQPQHF
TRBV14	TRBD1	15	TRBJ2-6	CASRQTGAGANVLTF
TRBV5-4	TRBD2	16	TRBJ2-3	CASSGLAPGGSSTQYF
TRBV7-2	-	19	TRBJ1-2	CASSSPARAAQRGNYGYTF
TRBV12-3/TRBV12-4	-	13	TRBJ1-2	CASTPRGIHGYTF
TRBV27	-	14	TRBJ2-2	CASSLFPRAGELFF
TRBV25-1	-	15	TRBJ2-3	CASSFQREPSDTQYF
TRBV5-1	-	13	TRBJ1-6	CASSWGSTGPLHF
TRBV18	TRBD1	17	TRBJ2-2	CASSYRAGTANTGELFF